This TCR beta chain comes out of a study of beta chain features in type 1 diabetes. Study-wide background: Across the samples, roughly 98,000,000 sorted cells were examined in total. Regarding the study as a whole: VDJ junctions in type 1 diabetes patients carried more deletions and fewer insertions. Significant though moderate, a shortening of TCRB CDR3s appeared in all four CD4+ subsets of Type 1 diabetes patients.

By way of CD45RO/CCR7/CD25/CD127/CD95/CD27, the CD4+ regulatory, stem cell-like memory, central memory and naive cells were sorted. Expressed TCRB transcripts were sequenced after all isolated RNA was converted to cDNA. The read count averaged around 3.6 million across naive, central memory and regulatory T cell samples. Produced via immunoSEQ multiplex PCR; TCRdb's table is partial and in-frame only. Of around 650,000 clones listed, 9.5% to 15% are singletons. This clone turned up a few times. No antigen is known for it. This TCR was sampled from a man between 25 and 39 years old with type 1 diabetes. Sequencing input: naive CD4+ T cells from blood.

CDR3 region: CASSPPVWQQTNYGYTF. CDR3 bases: TGTGCCAGCTCACCACCGGTTTGGCAGCAAACTAACTATGGCTACACCTTC. This rearrangement joins TRBV18 to TRBJ1-2; D remains ambiguous. V was clipped by 0 bases and J by 0 bases, with 14 bases between them. The germline gives CDR1 KGHSH, CDR2 LQKENI. The CDR3 runs 17 residues.